Shown below are 19 T cell receptor beta chains from a single sample sequenced in a study of shared clonotypes between healthy human individuals. Method: immunoSEQ multiplex PCR; TCRdb's copy keeps in-frame clones and lacks some. Among 2 million to 2.5 million clones listed, more than 85% were seen once. Sequenced input: naive CD4+ T cells from PBMCs. As for subset: CD45RA+ positively selected. The receptors were sampled from a man younger than 30 in good health. Some clones in this sample may be carry-over from other donors' samples.

The chain combines TRBV7-8 with TRBJ2-3, with 9 bases aligning to TRBD2. Germline V gene lookup returns CDR1 SGHVS and CDR2 FQNEAQ. V lost 5 bases, J lost 2 bases, and 14 bases stayed unmatched. This CDR3 region has 18 residues. The CDR3 spells CASSHGEEAGGYTDTQYF. The CDR3 nucleotides read TGTGCCAGCAGCCATGGGGAGGAAGCGGGAGGATACACAGATACGCAGTATTTT. Complete variable domain (other parts from reference TRBV7-8 and TRBJ2-3): GAGVSQSPRYKVAKRGQDVALRCDPISGHVSLFWYQQALGQGPEFLTYFQNEAQLDKSGLPSDRFFAERPEGSVSTLKIQRTQQEDSAVYLCASSHGEEAGGYTDTQYFGPGTRLTVL.

In DNA form, the CDR3 reads TGTGCCAGCAGCGGGGGACTAGCGGGTAGGGAGACCCAGTACTTC. Residues: CASSGGLAGRETQYF. V gene TRBV5-4 combines with J gene TRBJ2-5; 12 nucleotides agree with TRBD2. The germline V gene has CDR1 SGHNT and CDR2 YYREEE (reference sequence). V gave up 4 bases and J gave up 5 bases; unmatched junction bases: 6. The CDR3 has 15 amino acids.

The rearrangement links TRBV5-1 to TRBJ2-5; D may be TRBD2 (6 bases). Trimming removed 5 bases from V and 1 base from J, with 12 bases in between. The CDR3 runs to 14 residues. The germline gives CDR1 SGHRS, CDR2 YFSETQ. CDR3 in amino acids: CASSPVGGQETQYF. The CDR3 region has the DNA TGCGCCAGCAGTCCAGTGGGGGGCCAAGAGACCCAGTACTTC. Based on the CDR3 plus reference TRBV5-1 and TRBJ2-5, the full variable domain is KAGVTQTPRYLIKTRGQQVTLSCSPISGHRSVSWYQQTPGQGLQFLFEYFSETQRNKGNFPGRFSGRQFSNSRSEMNVSTLELGDSALYLCASSPVGGQETQYFGPGTRLLVL.

The chain employs TRBV10-3 and TRBJ2-6, with TRBD1 identical over 9 bases. The germline V gene encodes CDR1 ENHRY and CDR2 SYGVKD. V lost 6 bases and J lost 4; bases outside the gene matches: 10. This CDR3 spans 17 amino acids. The CDR3 spells CAISRTGQGPGANVLTF. The DNA for the CDR3 is TGTGCCATCAGCAGAACCGGACAGGGGCCCGGGGCCAACGTCCTGACTTTC.

This clone occurred once. V is TRBV19 and J is TRBJ2-7, with 8 bases fitting TRBD1. V was clipped by 4 bases and J by 2 bases; unmatched bases: 4. Germline V gene data show CDR1 as LNHDA and CDR2 as SQIVND (reference sequence). This CDR3 has 14 residues. In DNA form, the CDR3 reads TGTGCCAGTAGTACTTGGACAGGGCCCTACGAGCAGTACTTC. Translated: CASSTWTGPYEQYF.

The V and J genes are TRBV6-4 and TRBJ1-1, with TRBD1 identical over 8 bases. The trim removed 7 bases at V and 3 bases at J, leaving 7 bases unmatched. The CDR3 is 14 amino acids. The V gene's germline CDR1 is MRHNA and CDR2 SNTAGT. CDR3 residues: CASKETGGHTEAFF. The DNA for the CDR3 is TGTGCCAGCAAAGAAACAGGGGGGCACACTGAAGCTTTCTTT.

Comments on this clone: Other DNA sequences within the sample encode an identical CDR3. V is TRBV20-1 and J is TRBJ2-5, with unresolved D. The germline V gene has CDR1 DFQATT and CDR2 SNEGSKA (reference sequence). V lost 3 bases, J lost 5 bases, and 7 bases lay in between. CDR3 length equals 11 residues. Here the CDR3 reads CSARVRETQYF. CDR3 coding DNA: TGCAGTGCTAGGGTACGGGAGACCCAGTACTTC.

The chain is built from TRBV6-1 and TRBJ1-1, with 9 nucleotides matching TRBD1. CDR1 and CDR2 from the germline V gene are MNHNS and SASEGT. The CDR3 totals 13 residues. The trim removed 11 bases at V and 2 bases at J, leaving 6 bases unmatched. The CDR3 nucleotides read TGTGCCGGATACAGGGGGCTTAACACTGAAGCTTTCTTT. Translation gives CAGYRGLNTEAFF.

This chain connects TRBV6-5 to TRBJ2-3; 7 bases fit TRBD2. J lost 1 base, V lost 4 bases, and 5 bases had no gene match. CDR3 length: 15 amino acids. CDR1 MNHEY and CDR2 SVGAGI come from the germline V gene. CDR3 sequence: CASSSRLARTDTQYF. The CDR3 nucleotides are TGTGCCAGCAGTTCTAGACTAGCTCGCACAGATACGCAGTATTTT.

The V gene is TRBV7-2, the J gene TRBJ2-7; D possibly uses TRBD1 or TRBD2 (6 bases each). The CDR3 totals 15 residues. Deletions cut 3 bases from V and 6 bases from J, with 18 bases between. Germline CDR1 and CDR2: SGHTA and FQGNSA. The CDR3 sequence: CASSFGGPELGEQYF. The CDR3 DNA is TGTGCCAGCAGCTTTGGGGGGCCGGAGCTTGGCGAGCAGTACTTC.

The CDR3 nucleotides read TGCGCCAGCAGCTTGGCCGGTTCAGAGGGGGTGATATCGGGATGGTACTTC. It yields the protein CASSLAGSEGVISGWYF. This chain joins TRBV5-1 and TRBJ2-5, with D possibly being TRBD1 (6 bases). V was trimmed by 0 bases and J by 13 bases, leaving 28 bases between them. Germline-derived CDR1 and CDR2 are SGHRS and YFSETQ. The CDR3 runs 17 residues.

CDR3 DNA sequence: TGTGCCAGCCGTGCCCTGGGCGGGAGTTGGAATGAGCAGTTCTTC. It yields the protein CASRALGGSWNEQFF. The V and J genes are TRBV28 and TRBJ2-1; 7 nucleotides agree with TRBD2. The CDR3 is 15 residues long. Trimming took 8 bases from V and 7 from J; bases not matched to a gene: 14. CDR1 is MDHEN and CDR2 is SYDVKM in the germline V gene.

The V call is TRBV30, the J call TRBJ1-3; D remains ambiguous. The CDR3 consists of 13 residues. V was clipped by 5 bases and J by 0 bases, with 8 bases between them. Germline CDR1 is GTSNPN and CDR2 is SVGIG (reference sequence). CDR3 nucleotides: TGTGCCTGGGGGATCAGCTCTGGAAACACCATATATTTT. Its translation: CAWGISSGNTIYF. Drawing the rest from reference TRBV30 and TRBJ1-3, the complete variable domain is SQTIHQWPATLVQPVGSPLSLECTVEGTSNPNLYWYRQAAGRGLQLLFYSVGIGQISSEVPQNLSASRPQDRQFILSSKKLLLSDSGFYLCAWGISSGNTIYFGEGSWLTVV.

The chain carries TRBV18 and TRBJ2-1, with 10 bases lining up with TRBD2. There are 15 residues in the CDR3. The germline V gene encodes CDR1 KGHSH and CDR2 LQKENI. V lost 6 bases, J lost 6 bases, and 8 bases stayed unmatched. The CDR3, as DNA: TGTGCCAGCTCTCTCCTAGCGGGAGTGGTCAATGAGCAGTTCTTC. Encoded protein: CASSLLAGVVNEQFF.

The V and J genes are TRBV2 and TRBJ2-2; a possible D gene is TRBD1 (6 bases). Looked up from germline, CDR1 is SNHLY and CDR2 is FYNNEI. Between the trimmed V and J ends, which lost 5 bases and 4 bases, there was a span of 11 bases. The CDR3 length is 14 residues. CDR3 coding DNA: TGTGCCAGCAGTACCGGACAGTCCACCGGGGAGCTGTTTTTT. Protein product: CASSTGQSTGELFF.

The rearrangement joins TRBV10-3 to TRBJ1-2, with 7 bases identical to TRBD1. V lost 0 bases to trimming and J lost 5 bases; unmatched junction nucleotides: 9. This CDR3 spans 16 amino acids. Germline CDR1 is ENHRY and CDR2 is SYGVKD. The DNA of the CDR3 is TGTGCCATCAGTGAGTCTACCCTTGCCAGGGGGTATGGCTACACCTTC. Protein product: CAISESTLARGYGYTF.

The chain carries TRBV5-1 and TRBJ2-5; tentative D call: TRBD1 (6 bases). The CDR3 length is 14 residues. Germline CDR1 SGHRS, CDR2 YFSETQ. Trimming took off 4 bases at V and 1 base at J, with 11 bases between the two ends. The CDR3, as DNA: TGCGCCAGCAGCCCCGTGGGGGCCCAAGAGACCCAGTACTTC. Encoded protein: CASSPVGAQETQYF.

J is TRBJ2-7 and V is TRBV29-1; D remains unclear. CDR3 size: 15 residues. V was cut by 6 bases and J by 6 bases, with 24 bases left in between. The germline CDR1 and CDR2 sequences are SQVTM and ANQGSEA. CDR3 region: CSVGTERGPPSEQYF. The CDR3 DNA reads TGCAGCGTGGGTACTGAGCGAGGCCCCCCCTCCGAGCAGTACTTC.

The chain links TRBV29-1 to TRBJ1-3; 7 positions agree with TRBD1. Per germline, CDR1 SQVTM and CDR2 ANQGSEA. Trimming cost V 7 bases and J 0 bases; bases outside gene matches: 6. CDR3 size: 14 residues. Here the CDR3 reads CSAEDRHSGNTIYF. For the CDR3, the DNA is TGCAGCGCCGAGGACAGGCACTCTGGAAACACCATATATTTT.